The TCR beta chain described here comes from a study of graft-versus-host responses after intestinal transplantation. Study-level information: Multivisceral, liver-intestinal, or isolated intestinal grafts were transplanted into recipients. Regarding the study as a whole: Recipient marrow showed GvH clones, some seen first in ileum or blood. Peak levels of circulating GvH clones tracked with early post-transplant HvG declines.

Trimming stripped 4 bases from V and 10 bases from J, with 14 bases between. CDR1 is SGHTA and CDR2 is FQGNSA in the germline V gene. CDR3 length equals 13 residues. Concerning this clone itself: What it binds is unknown.

Assay: immunoSEQ multiplex PCR; the TCRdb copy retains only in-frame clones and omits some. The data hold about 120,000 clones, with 90% observed a single time. J is TRBJ2-1 and V is TRBV7-2, with D unresolved. This TCR was recovered from a human donor who received an intestinal transplant. The sequencing here drew on unstimulated CD4+ T cells sorted from spleen or lymph node cells, taken before intestinal transplant. CDR3 sequence (DNA): TGTGCCAGCAGCTCCCGCTGGAGCAGCGAGCAGTTCTTC. Protein sequence: CASSSRWSSEQFF.